This T cell receptor beta chain was documented in a study of vaccination effects on CD4 cells after COVID-19. Looking at the study overall: Using viral peptide pools, the ViraFEST assay grew out antigen-specific CD4+ T cells prior to sequencing. Overall study findings and caveats: Infection- and vaccine-induced clones contracted markedly late after vaccination.

This clone has only a few counts. Its antigen is as yet unknown. The repertoire was sequenced with immunoSEQ multiplex PCR; TCRdb's copy has only in-frame clones and lacks some. The table lists 50,000 to 75,000 clones, about three quarters of them singletons. Once cultured for 9 to 11 days, the cells underwent separation to obtain CD4+ T cells. Each vaccine recipient was nucleocapsid antibody negative and had no prior SARS-CoV-2 infection. The receptor was derived from a human donor who received a COVID-19 vaccine. Here the sequenced sample was CD4+ T cells from PBMCs cultured without peptide, taken before COVID-19 vaccination.

The CDR3 is CASSLGPSNEKLFF. Written as DNA, the CDR3 is TGTGCCAGCAGCTTAGGCCCCTCGAATGAAAAACTGTTTTTT. This rearrangement joins TRBV7-9 to TRBJ1-4; no clear D. The ends were cut back, 1 base at V and 5 bases at J, with 8 bases in the middle. This CDR3 is 14 amino acids long. Germline CDR1 SEHNR, CDR2 FQNEAQ (reference sequence).